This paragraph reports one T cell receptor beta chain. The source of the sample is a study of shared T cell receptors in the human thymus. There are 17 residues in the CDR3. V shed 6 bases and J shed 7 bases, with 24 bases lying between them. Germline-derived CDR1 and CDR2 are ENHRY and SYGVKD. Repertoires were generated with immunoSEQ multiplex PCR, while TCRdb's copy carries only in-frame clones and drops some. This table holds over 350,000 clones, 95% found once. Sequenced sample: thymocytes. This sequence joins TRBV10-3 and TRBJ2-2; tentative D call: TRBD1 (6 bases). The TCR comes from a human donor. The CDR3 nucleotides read TGTGCCATCAGGGGCGGGCAAAGGGGGACCTTTTACGGGGAGCTGTTTTTT. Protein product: CAIRGGQRGTFYGELFF.